The 13 T cell receptor beta chains given below trace back to one sample, sequenced in a study of control samples from healthy donors and cancer patients. TCRdb keeps only in-frame clones here, not all; method: immunoSEQ multiplex PCR. Of approximately 100,000 clones listed, about nine tenths were seen once; the top ten hold about 4.7%. The sequenced material came from blood. Receptor source: a human donor in good health. The donor label of this sample is uncertain.

The CDR3 here is CASSYGGSGNQPQHF. The CDR3, as DNA: TGTGCCAGCAGTTACGGGGGCTCGGGCAATCAGCCCCAGCATTTT. The chain combines TRBV6-5 with TRBJ1-5; a possible D gene is TRBD1 (6 bases). Trimming left V 2 bases short and J 2 bases short, with 10 bases between. This CDR3 is 15 amino acids long. Germline V lookup: CDR1 MNHEY, CDR2 SVGAGI.

The chain carries TRBV5-5 and TRBJ2-1, with D uncertain. The V and J ends lost 4 bases and 6 bases respectively, with 11 bases between them. From germline, CDR1 is SGHKS and CDR2 YYEKEE (reference sequence). The CDR3 is 13 residues long. The CDR3 here is CASSPPLANEQFF. CDR3 bases: TGTGCCAGCAGCCCCCCCTTGGCCAATGAGCAGTTCTTC.

This sequence joins TRBV30 and TRBJ1-3, with a tentative D call TRBD1 (5 bases). The CDR3 consists of 14 residues. Germline loops: CDR1 GTSNPN, CDR2 SVGIG (reference sequence). V was pared by 3 bases and J by 3 bases, with 12 bases between. CDR3 in DNA: TGTGCCTGGAGCCGGGGGACTAGTGGAAACACCATATATTTT. As protein: CAWSRGTSGNTIYF.

The V and J genes are TRBV24-1 and TRBJ2-5, with D hard to call. The V end lost 9 bases, the J end lost 5 bases, and 9 bases lay between the germline ends. The germline V gene encodes CDR1 KGHDR and CDR2 SFDVKD. This CDR3 contains 11 residues. The DNA of the CDR3 is TGTGCCACCGGGCTTGGGGAGACCCAGTACTTC. The encoded protein is CATGLGETQYF.

The chain combines TRBV6-5 with TRBJ2-7; 7 bases fit TRBD1. Germline loops: CDR1 MNHEY, CDR2 SVGAGI. V shed 2 bases and J 4 bases; nucleotides not matched to a gene: 5. The length of the CDR3 is 14 residues. CDR3 coding DNA: TGTGCCAGCAGTTACAGGGACAGCCTATACGAGCAGTACTTC. Encoded protein: CASSYRDSLYEQYF.

This rearrangement joins TRBV7-8 to TRBJ1-3; unclear D gene. Germline V gene data show CDR1 as SGHVS and CDR2 as FQNEAQ. CDR3 length: 14 amino acids. With 2 bases removed from V and 0 bases from J, the gap between germline ends came to 5 bases. CDR3 region: CASSLTFSGNTIYF. CDR3 nucleotide sequence: TGTGCCAGCAGCTTAACGTTCTCTGGAAACACCATATATTTT. The full variable domain, completed using reference TRBV7-8 and TRBJ1-3, is GAGVSQSPRYKVAKRGQDVALRCDPISGHVSLFWYQQALGQGPEFLTYFQNEAQLDKSGLPSDRFFAERPEGSVSTLKIQRTQQEDSAVYLCASSLTFSGNTIYFGEGSWLTVV.

The DNA for the CDR3 is TGTGCCAGCAGTAGCTCTAGCAATCAGCCCCAGCATTTT. It specifies CASSSSSNQPQHF. The chain employs TRBV12-3 or TRBV12-4 and TRBJ1-5, with no clear D. The CDR3 runs 13 residues. The V end was cut by 5 bases, the J end by 0 bases, with 5 bases between.

This chain links TRBV6-5 with TRBJ1-5, with D maybe TRBD1 (5 bases). Germline CDR1 reads MNHEY; CDR2 reads SVGAGI. The CDR3 contains 14 residues. V lost 6 bases and J lost 0, with 9 bases in between. The CDR3, as DNA: TGTGCCAGCAGGCCCAGGGTTAGCAATCAGCCCCAGCATTTT. Residues: CASRPRVSNQPQHF.

This chain links TRBV7-8 with TRBJ1-1; D gene ambiguous. The CDR3 is made up of 15 amino acids. V lost 4 bases and J lost 1, with 13 bases in between. CDR1 is SGHVS and CDR2 is FQNEAQ in the germline V gene. In DNA form, the CDR3 reads TGTGCCAGCAGCTCCGGACGCCTTGAGAACACTGAAGCTTTCTTT. Encoded protein: CASSSGRLENTEAFF.

The V call is TRBV5-4, the J call TRBJ1-3; D uncertain. Germline values: CDR1 SGHNT, CDR2 YYREEE (reference sequence). The CDR3 covers 13 residues. V was clipped by 4 bases and J by 3 bases, with 8 bases between them. CDR3: CASSEQHGNTIYF. The CDR3 nucleotides are TGTGCCAGCAGCGAGCAGCATGGAAACACCATATATTTT.

This clone was picked up a small number of times. The chain recombines TRBV7-2 with TRBJ2-1; no clear D gene. V lost 1 base and J lost 6, with 10 bases in between. Germline values: CDR1 SGHTA, CDR2 FQGNSA. The CDR3 extends over 14 amino acids. CDR3 in DNA: TGTGCCAGCAGCTTAGGTCTAAGTGGCAATGAGCAGTTCTTC. Encoded protein: CASSLGLSGNEQFF.

The chain joins TRBV7-9 to TRBJ1-1, with D hard to call. Germline-derived CDR1 and CDR2 are SEHNR and FQNEAQ (reference sequence). This CDR3 has 14 amino acids. Trimming left V 1 base short and J 1 base short, with 7 bases between. The CDR3 loop reads CASSLVQPNTEAFF. CDR3 nucleotides: TGTGCCAGCAGCTTAGTACAGCCGAACACTGAAGCTTTCTTT. The variable domain in full, completed from reference TRBV7-9 and TRBJ1-1, reads DTGVSQNPRHKITKRGQNVTFRCDPISEHNRLYWYRQTLGQGPEFLTYFQNEAQLEKSRLLSDRFSAERPKGSFSTLEIQRTEQGDSAMYLCASSLVQPNTEAFFGQGTRLTVV.

The chain combines TRBV5-4 with TRBJ1-1, with D possibly TRBD1 on 5 matching bases. Trimming pared 3 bases from V and 1 base from J, leaving 13 bases between. This CDR3 spans 15 amino acids. Looked up from germline, CDR1 is SGHNT and CDR2 is YYREEE (reference sequence). The CDR3 region is CASSYPVGGNTEAFF. The CDR3 nucleotides are TGTGCCAGCAGCTACCCTGTTGGGGGGAACACTGAAGCTTTCTTT.